This entry lists 28 T cell receptor beta chains sequenced from one sample in a study of T cell responses to AZD1222 COVID-19 vaccine. Sequencing used immunoSEQ multiplex PCR; TCRdb keeps in-frame clones, though not all of them. The top ten hold more than 9.5% of the sample, which has some 30,000 clones, 80% to 90% seen once. Here the sequenced sample was peripheral blood, taken 28 days after the second AZD1222 dose. These receptors all stem from an adult who received the AZD1222 COVID-19 vaccine.

The V and J genes are TRBV5-1 and TRBJ2-3; D possibly uses TRBD1 or TRBD2 (7 bases each). Trimming cost V 4 bases and J 0 bases, with 12 bases left between them. The CDR3 totals 15 residues. Germline CDR1 is SGHRS and CDR2 is YFSETQ. CDR3 DNA: TGCGCCAGCAGCGCCAGGGGGGGTAGCACAGATACGCAGTATTTT. Its protein product is CASSARGGSTDTQYF.

This rearrangement joins TRBV29-1 to TRBJ1-5; 7 bases match TRBD1. This CDR3 has 13 residues. Germline trimming cut 5 bases from V and 4 bases from J; bases unmatched to any gene: 5. The V gene's germline CDR1 is SQVTM and CDR2 ANQGSEA. The DNA for the CDR3 is TGCAGCGTTTGGGCAGGGGGTAATCAGCCCCAGCATTTT. It specifies CSVWAGGNQPQHF.

The chain has TRBV5-1 and TRBJ1-4; 10 nucleotides line up with TRBD1. CDR3 length equals 16 residues. CDR1 and CDR2 from the germline V gene are SGHRS and YFSETQ. Trimming cost V 4 bases and J 3 bases; bases outside gene matches: 6. This CDR3 reads CASSHRDRGSNEKLFF. The CDR3, as DNA: TGCGCCAGCAGCCACCGGGACAGGGGTTCTAATGAAAAACTGTTTTTT.

A note on this clone: A junction boundary mismatches the germline segment, possibly from a read error. The chain combines TRBV6-5 with TRBJ1-1; no firm D call. The CDR3 is made up of 14 amino acids. The germline V gene has CDR1 MNHEY and CDR2 SVGAGI. As DNA, the CDR3 is TGTGCCAGCAGTGACTCCCCGGGATACACTGAAGCTTTCTTT. It is translated as CASSDSPGYTEAFF.

CDR3 bases: TGTGCCAGCAGCCAGGGACAGGGCTATGGCTACACCTTC. Translated: CASSQGQGYGYTF. This sequence joins TRBV12-3 or TRBV12-4 and TRBJ1-2; TRBD1 matches 9 bases. J gave up 4 bases and V 6 bases, and 3 bases lay outside the gene matches. The CDR3 is made up of 13 amino acids.

This clone came up a few times. This chain links TRBV5-1 with TRBJ2-1; D may be TRBD2 (6 bases). In germline, CDR1 is SGHRS, CDR2 YFSETQ. This CDR3 contains 13 residues. Trimming took 0 bases from V and 7 from J, leaving 8 bases between them. This chain's CDR3 is CASSLVSGNEQFF. CDR3 sequence (DNA): TGCGCCAGCAGCTTGGTTAGCGGAAATGAGCAGTTCTTC.

The chain carries TRBV7-9 and TRBJ2-3; 10 bases align to TRBD2. The V segment lost 2 bases and the J segment 0 bases; nucleotides outside the gene matches: 11. There are 19 residues in the CDR3. Germline CDR1 and CDR2: SEHNR and FQNEAQ (reference sequence). In nucleotides, the CDR3 is TGTGCCAGCAGCTTAACGGTAGCGGGGGGCAGCTCTAGCACAGATACGCAGTATTTT. Encoded protein: CASSLTVAGGSSSTDTQYF.

CDR3 protein: CASRSAAGNTIYF. In nucleotides, the CDR3 is TGTGCCAGTCGGTCCGCCGCTGGAAACACCATATATTTT. The rearrangement uses TRBV6-5 and TRBJ1-3; D uncertain. CDR3 length: 13 residues. Trimming took off 9 bases at V and 2 bases at J, with 11 bases between the two ends. Germline V gene lookup returns CDR1 MNHEY and CDR2 SVGAGI.

The J gene is TRBJ1-6, the V gene TRBV18; TRBD1 matches 7 bases. Germline CDR1 is KGHSH and CDR2 is LQKENI. CDR3 length: 16 residues. The V and J ends lost 2 bases and 4 bases, in that order; junction bases with no gene match: 5. CDR3: CASSPGGDSYNSPLHF. CDR3 nucleotide sequence: TGTGCCAGCTCACCAGGGGGGGACAGTTATAATTCACCCCTCCACTTT.

The V gene is TRBV28, the J gene TRBJ2-2, with D perhaps TRBD2 (6 bases). Trimming took off 6 bases at V and 1 base at J, with 15 bases between the two ends. The CDR3 spans 16 residues. In germline, CDR1 is MDHEN, CDR2 SYDVKM. CDR3 bases: TGTGCCAGCAGCGTCGTGTGGCGGGAGAACACCGGGGAGCTGTTTTTT. Its protein product is CASSVVWRENTGELFF.

The genes are TRBV15 and TRBJ2-1; D possibly matches TRBD1 or TRBD2 (5 bases each). CDR3 length equals 17 residues. V lost 1 base and J lost 2, with 15 bases in between. Germline V lookup: CDR1 LNHNV, CDR2 YYDKDF (reference sequence). For the CDR3, the DNA is TGTGCCACCAGCAGAGTAAGGACGGGGCTACCCTACAATGAGCAGTTCTTC. Amino acids: CATSRVRTGLPYNEQFF.

The chain joins TRBV28 to TRBJ2-1; D might be TRBD1 (5 bases). Germline V CDR1 and CDR2: MDHEN, SYDVKM. Trimming pared 8 bases from V and 1 base from J, leaving 12 bases between. There are 14 residues in the CDR3. The CDR3, as DNA: TGTGCCAGCCTGTCAGGGATTTCCTACAATGAGCAGTTCTTC. Protein: CASLSGISYNEQFF.

The gene calls are TRBV3-1 (or the pseudogene TRBV3-2) and TRBJ2-5; D perhaps matches TRBD2 (6 bases). V shed 0 bases and J shed 3 bases, with 14 bases lying between them. This CDR3 spans 16 amino acids. In germline, CDR1 is LGHDT, CDR2 YNNKEL (reference sequence). CDR3 DNA: TGTGCCAGCAGCCAAGATGTAGCGGCCGGTGAAGAGACCCAGTACTTC. This codes for CASSQDVAAGEETQYF.

This chain uses TRBV6-1 with TRBJ2-7; 7 bases agree with TRBD1. The CDR3 is 15 residues long. The V gene's germline CDR1 is MNHNS and CDR2 SASEGT. The ends lost 2 bases at V and 2 bases at J; junction bases unmatched: 6. CDR3 bases: TGTGCCAGCAGTGAAAGGGGCAGGGGGACCTACGAGCAGTACTTC. Encoded protein: CASSERGRGTYEQYF.

The chain couples TRBV5-1 to TRBJ2-3, with 7 positions matching TRBD2. Germline CDR1 and CDR2: SGHRS and YFSETQ. This CDR3 has 16 residues. The V gene end was trimmed by 0 bases and the J gene end by 0 bases; junction bases not matched to a gene: 4. CDR3 nucleotide sequence: TGCGCCAGCAGCTTGGATACGGGGGGAAGCACAGATACGCAGTATTTT. It is translated as CASSLDTGGSTDTQYF.

The gene calls are TRBV2 and TRBJ2-1; 12 bases line up with TRBD2. Germline CDR1 and CDR2: SNHLY and FYNNEI. The CDR3 extends over 15 amino acids. V shed 5 bases and J 6 bases; nucleotides not matched to a gene: 5. CDR3: CASSTLAGGFNEQFF. The CDR3 DNA reads TGTGCCAGCAGTACCCTAGCGGGAGGGTTCAATGAGCAGTTCTTC.

The V and J genes are TRBV30 and TRBJ2-7; the D call may be TRBD1 or TRBD2 (5 bases each). The germline V gene encodes CDR1 GTSNPN and CDR2 SVGIG (reference sequence). V lost 3 bases and J 3 bases, leaving 15 bases between the germline ends. There are 14 residues in the CDR3. CDR3 nucleotide sequence: TGTGCCTGGAGATCGGGGACCGGCGGCTACGAGCAGTACTTC. Translating it yields CAWRSGTGGYEQYF.

This clone occurred once. The rearrangement uses TRBV18 and TRBJ2-7, with a weak D call TRBD1 (6 bases). Trimming stripped 5 bases from V and 6 bases from J, with 20 bases between. Germline V lookup: CDR1 KGHSH, CDR2 LQKENI. The CDR3 loop spans 15 amino acids. The CDR3: CASSAGQSQLGEQYF. DNA of the CDR3: TGTGCCAGCTCAGCCGGACAGTCGCAGTTGGGCGAGCAGTACTTC.

This sequence joins TRBV10-3 and TRBJ1-4; D call uncertain. V was clipped by 0 bases and J by 5 bases, with 4 bases between them. There are 13 residues in the CDR3. The germline V gene encodes CDR1 ENHRY and CDR2 SYGVKD. In DNA form, the CDR3 reads TGTGCCATCAGTGAGTCGAGAAATGAAAAACTGTTTTTT. Translating it yields CAISESRNEKLFF.

The chain couples TRBV3-1 (or the pseudogene TRBV3-2) to TRBJ2-4; 9 positions match TRBD2. This CDR3 is 15 amino acids long. Germline lookup yields CDR1 LGHDT and CDR2 YNNKEL (reference sequence). V lost 4 bases, J lost 2 bases, and 3 bases stayed unmatched. CDR3 residues: CASSRPSGTKNIQYF. CDR3 sequence (DNA): TGTGCCAGCAGCCGACCTAGCGGGACCAAAAACATTCAGTACTTC.

The chain couples TRBV11-2 to TRBJ2-5; possible D gene TRBD2, 5 bases. V gave up 1 base and J gave up 4 bases, with 13 bases separating them. The CDR3 extends over 15 amino acids. Germline V gene sequence: CDR1 SGHAT, CDR2 FQNNGV. CDR3 DNA: TGTGCCAGCAGCTTAGCCCCCGGGGTGGGAGAGACCCAGTACTTC. This sequence encodes CASSLAPGVGETQYF.

The genes are TRBV5-4 and TRBJ2-3, with D unresolved. Trimming left V 0 bases short and J 4 bases short, with 6 bases between. In germline, CDR1 is SGHNT, CDR2 YYREEE (reference sequence). This CDR3 contains 13 residues. CDR3: CASSLDASDTQYF. In DNA form, the CDR3 reads TGTGCCAGCAGCTTGGATGCATCAGATACGCAGTATTTT.

The chain carries TRBV7-8 and TRBJ1-4; 8 nucleotides line up with TRBD1. CDR1 SGHVS and CDR2 FQNEAQ come from the germline V gene. This CDR3 has 15 amino acids. Trimming removed 2 bases from V and 2 bases from J; junction bases left unmatched: 1. This CDR3 is CASSLRTGTNEKLFF. CDR3 DNA: TGTGCCAGCAGCTTAAGGACAGGGACTAATGAAAAACTGTTTTTT.

This chain joins TRBV25-1 and TRBJ2-7; D gene uncertain. Germline V CDR1 and CDR2: MGHDK, SYGVNS. The V gene lost 3 bases and the J gene lost 4 bases, with 13 bases spanning the gap. This CDR3 has 14 residues. The CDR3 is CASSDSGRRYEQYF. The CDR3 DNA follows: TGTGCCAGCAGTGATTCAGGACGGCGGTACGAGCAGTACTTC.

This clone was recorded once. The chain couples TRBV10-3 to TRBJ2-1, with D perhaps TRBD1 (6 bases). Germline V gene sequence: CDR1 ENHRY, CDR2 SYGVKD. CDR3 size: 12 residues. Trimming removed 6 bases from V and 8 bases from J, with 11 bases in between. CDR3 DNA sequence: TGTGCCATCAGCAACAGGGCATATGAGCAGTTCTTC. As protein: CAISNRAYEQFF.

This clone was observed a single time. The chain links TRBV5-4 to TRBJ2-3; D gene unclear. Trimming stripped 4 bases from V and 3 bases from J, with 9 bases between. The CDR3 runs to 13 residues. Germline V lookup: CDR1 SGHNT, CDR2 YYREEE (reference sequence). The CDR3 spells CASSPAPTDTQYF. The CDR3 DNA reads as TGTGCCAGCAGCCCTGCCCCAACAGATACGCAGTATTTT. Filled out from reference TRBV5-4 and TRBJ2-3, the complete variable domain reads ETGVTQSPTHLIKTRGQQVTLRCSSQSGHNTVSWYQQALGQGPQFIFQYYREEENGRGNFPPRFSGLQFPNYSSELNVNALELDDSALYLCASSPAPTDTQYFGPGTRLTVL.

The rearrangement uses TRBV28 and TRBJ2-7; perhaps TRBD2 as D (6 bases). The CDR3 length is 16 residues. Germline loops: CDR1 MDHEN, CDR2 SYDVKM. Trimming left V 3 bases short and J 3 bases short, with 18 bases between. The CDR3 region has the DNA TGTGCCAGCAGTTTCTCCTGGGGAGGCAGTATCTACGAGCAGTACTTC. This gives the protein CASSFSWGGSIYEQYF.

The rearrangement uses TRBV2 and TRBJ2-3, with D unresolved. In germline, CDR1 is SNHLY, CDR2 FYNNEI. The germline V and J ends were trimmed by 2 bases and 4 bases, with 13 bases remaining between them. The CDR3 is 15 amino acids. CDR3 amino acids: CASSELSGEPDTQYF. Here the CDR3 DNA reads TGTGCCAGCAGTGAACTTTCTGGGGAACCAGATACGCAGTATTTT.